This T cell receptor beta chain comes out of a study of T cell responses to AZD1222 COVID-19 vaccine. Sequenced by immunoSEQ multiplex PCR; TCRdb stores in-frame clones only, minus some. The data contain 80,000 or so clones, 80% to 95% of them singletons. V was cut by 6 bases and J by 2 bases, with 11 bases left in between. The CDR3 length is 14 residues. CDR1 and CDR2 (germline): MNHEY, SVGAGI. Turning to this clone: Its antigen is as yet unknown.

Study observations and caveats: Clonal diversity may have been underestimated, and the donors were mostly white British, with more females than males.

The input for sequencing was peripheral blood, taken on day 0 of MenACWY control vaccination. The receptor's source is an adult in good health. V and J are TRBV6-5 and TRBJ2-1; D possibly uses TRBD1 or TRBD2 (5 bases each). CDR3 DNA sequence: TGTGCCAGCAGCAGGGTCGGGGCCTACAATGAGCAGTTCTTC. Translating gives CASSRVGAYNEQFF.